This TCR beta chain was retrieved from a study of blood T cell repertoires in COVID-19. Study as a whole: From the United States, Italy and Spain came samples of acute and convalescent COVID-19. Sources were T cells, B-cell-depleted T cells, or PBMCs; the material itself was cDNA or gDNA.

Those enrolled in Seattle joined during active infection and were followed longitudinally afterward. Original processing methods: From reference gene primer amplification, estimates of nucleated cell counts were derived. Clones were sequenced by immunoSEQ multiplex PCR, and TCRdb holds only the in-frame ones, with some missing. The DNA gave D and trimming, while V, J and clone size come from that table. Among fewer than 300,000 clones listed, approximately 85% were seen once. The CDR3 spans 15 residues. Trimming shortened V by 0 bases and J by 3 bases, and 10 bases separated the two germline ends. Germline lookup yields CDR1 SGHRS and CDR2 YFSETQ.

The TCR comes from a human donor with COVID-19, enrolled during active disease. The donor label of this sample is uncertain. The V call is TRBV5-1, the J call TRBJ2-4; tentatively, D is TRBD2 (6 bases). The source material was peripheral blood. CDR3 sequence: CASSLAMGGKNIQYF. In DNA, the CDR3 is TGCGCCAGCAGCTTGGCGATGGGGGGCAAAAACATTCAGTACTTC.